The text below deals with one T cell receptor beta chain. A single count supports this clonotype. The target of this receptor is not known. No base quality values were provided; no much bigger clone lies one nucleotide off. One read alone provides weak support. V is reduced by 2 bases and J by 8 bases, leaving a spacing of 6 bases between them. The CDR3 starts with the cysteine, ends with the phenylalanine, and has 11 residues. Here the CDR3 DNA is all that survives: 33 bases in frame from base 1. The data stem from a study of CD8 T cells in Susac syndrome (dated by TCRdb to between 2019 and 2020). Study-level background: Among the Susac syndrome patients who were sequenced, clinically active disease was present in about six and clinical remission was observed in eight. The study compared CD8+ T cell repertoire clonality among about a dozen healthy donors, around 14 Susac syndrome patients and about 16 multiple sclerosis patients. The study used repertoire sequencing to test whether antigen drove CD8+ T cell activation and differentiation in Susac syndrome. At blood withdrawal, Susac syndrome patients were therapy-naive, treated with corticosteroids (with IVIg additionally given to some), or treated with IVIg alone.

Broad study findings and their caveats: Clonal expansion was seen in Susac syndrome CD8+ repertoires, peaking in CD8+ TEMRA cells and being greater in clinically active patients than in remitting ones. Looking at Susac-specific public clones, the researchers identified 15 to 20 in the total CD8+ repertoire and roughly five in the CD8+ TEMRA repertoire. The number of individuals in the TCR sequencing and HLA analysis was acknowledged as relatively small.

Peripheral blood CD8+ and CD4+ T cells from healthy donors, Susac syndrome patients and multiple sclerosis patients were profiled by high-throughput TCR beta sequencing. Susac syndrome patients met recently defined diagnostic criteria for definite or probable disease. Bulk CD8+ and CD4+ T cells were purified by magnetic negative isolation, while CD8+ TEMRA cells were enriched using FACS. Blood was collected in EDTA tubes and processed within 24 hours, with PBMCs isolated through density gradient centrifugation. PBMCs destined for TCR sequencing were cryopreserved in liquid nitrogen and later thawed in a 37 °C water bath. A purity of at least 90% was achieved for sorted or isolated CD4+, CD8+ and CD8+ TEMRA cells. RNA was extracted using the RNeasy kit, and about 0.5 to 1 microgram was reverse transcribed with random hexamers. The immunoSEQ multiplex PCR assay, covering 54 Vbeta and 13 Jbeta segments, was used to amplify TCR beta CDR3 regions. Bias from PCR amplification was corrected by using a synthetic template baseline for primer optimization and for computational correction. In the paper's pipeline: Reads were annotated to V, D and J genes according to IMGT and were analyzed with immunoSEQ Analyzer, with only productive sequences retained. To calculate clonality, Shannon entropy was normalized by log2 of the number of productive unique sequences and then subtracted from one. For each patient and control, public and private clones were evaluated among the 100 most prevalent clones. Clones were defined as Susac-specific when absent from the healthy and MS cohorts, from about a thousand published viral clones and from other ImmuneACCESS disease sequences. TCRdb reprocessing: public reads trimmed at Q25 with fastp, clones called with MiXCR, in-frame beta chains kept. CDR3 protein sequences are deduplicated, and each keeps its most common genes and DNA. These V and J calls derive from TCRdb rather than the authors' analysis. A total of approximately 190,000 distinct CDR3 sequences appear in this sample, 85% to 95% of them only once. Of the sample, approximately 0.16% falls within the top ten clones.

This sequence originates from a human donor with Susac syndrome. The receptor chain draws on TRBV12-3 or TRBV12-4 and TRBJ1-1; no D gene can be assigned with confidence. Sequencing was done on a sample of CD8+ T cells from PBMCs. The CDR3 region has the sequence CASSLSREAFF. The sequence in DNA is TGTGCCAGCAGTTTAAGTAGAGAAGCTTTCTTT.